Each of the 29 T cell receptor beta chains below was sequenced from the same sample in a study of blood T cell repertoires in COVID-19. TCRdb's table, derived via immunoSEQ multiplex PCR, lists solely in-frame clones and lacks some. Seen here are 200,000 to 250,000 clones, 84% observed once, and the top ten hold roughly 3%. The sequencing sample was made of peripheral blood. All receptors derive from a woman in her twenties or thirties who had recovered from COVID-19.

The rearrangement uses TRBV5-4 and TRBJ2-5; D is unclear. The germline CDR1 and CDR2 sequences are SGHNT and YYREEE (reference sequence). CDR3 length: 12 amino acids. Deletions cut 4 bases from V and 2 bases from J, with 6 bases between. The DNA of the CDR3 is TGTGCCAGCAGCCTCTCGCAAGAGACCCAGTACTTC. Translation: CASSLSQETQYF.

This clone showed up just once. V usage is TRBV30 and J usage is TRBJ1-2, with no clear D. The CDR3 totals 13 residues. Trimming shortened V by 0 bases and J by 3 bases, and 8 bases separated the two germline ends. Germline V gives CDR1 GTSNPN, CDR2 SVGIG (reference sequence). The CDR3 bases are TGTGCCTGGAGTGTACAATCAGACTATGGCTACACCTTC. Its translation: CAWSVQSDYGYTF. The variable domain in full, with the rest retrieved from reference TRBV30 and TRBJ1-2, is SQTIHQWPATLVQPVGSPLSLECTVEGTSNPNLYWYRQAAGRGLQLLFYSVGIGQISSEVPQNLSASRPQDRQFILSSKKLLLSDSGFYLCAWSVQSDYGYTFGSGTRLTVV.

This clone has only a few counts. The rearrangement joins TRBV24-1 to TRBJ2-2; TRBD2 matches at 10 bases. Trimming at V came to 4 bases and at J to 3 bases, leaving 4 bases not matched to a gene. CDR1 KGHDR and CDR2 SFDVKD come from the germline V gene. This CDR3 contains 16 residues. This CDR3 is CATSEPSGRDTGELFF. DNA of the CDR3: TGTGCCACCAGTGAACCGAGCGGGAGGGACACCGGGGAGCTGTTTTTT.

The CDR3 is CASSLLTGVTGELFF. The CDR3 DNA reads as TGTGCCAGCAGTTTATTGACAGGGGTCACCGGGGAGCTGTTTTTT. The chain is built from TRBV28 and TRBJ2-2; 8 nucleotides line up with TRBD1. CDR3 length equals 15 residues. Germline V CDR1 and CDR2: MDHEN, SYDVKM. V gave up 1 base and J gave up 4 bases; unmatched junction bases: 2.

The rearrangement uses TRBV5-1 and TRBJ2-3; 11 bases map to TRBD1. Germline V gene data show CDR1 as SGHRS and CDR2 as YFSETQ. The CDR3 sequence is 20 residues long. Unmatched junction bases numbered 18, after V lost 3 bases and J lost 3 bases. The chain's CDR3 is CASSSHRDRGSPLRTDTQYF. CDR3 coding DNA: TGCGCCAGCAGCTCTCATCGGGACAGGGGGTCTCCACTACGGACAGATACGCAGTATTTT.

The chain combines TRBV5-6 with TRBJ2-5; 7 nucleotides line up with TRBD1. The CDR3 covers 14 residues. The ends lost 4 bases at V and 1 base at J; junction bases unmatched: 4. CDR1 and CDR2 (germline): SGHDT, YYEEEE. In DNA, the CDR3 is TGTGCCAGCAGCGCCGGGACAGTCCAAGAGACCCAGTACTTC. Translating it yields CASSAGTVQETQYF.

A word on this clone: A read error may produce the germline difference seen at one junction end. The chain couples TRBV7-2 to TRBJ1-2, with unresolved D. CDR1 is SGHTA, CDR2 FQGNSA, per germline. The CDR3 loop spans 16 amino acids. This CDR3 is CASSLWPGEEGYRYTF. CDR3 nucleotides: TGTGCCAGCAGCTTGTGGCCCGGGGAAGAAGGCTATCGCTACACCTTC. The entire variable domain, with the rest obtained from reference TRBV7-2 and TRBJ1-2, is as follows: GAGVSQSPSNKVTEKGKDVELRCDPISGHTALYWYRQSLGQGLEFLIYFQGNSAPDKSGLPSDRFSAERTGGSVSTLTIQRTQQEDSAVYLCASSLWPGEEGYRYTFGSGTRLTVV.

CDR3 in amino acids: CASSESIGDTEAFF. CDR3 bases: TGCGCCAGCAGTGAGTCGATCGGGGACACTGAAGCTTTCTTT. The gene calls are TRBV10-1 and TRBJ1-1; D gene ambiguous. This CDR3 has 14 amino acids. Looked up from germline, CDR1 is WNHNN and CDR2 is SYGVQD (reference sequence). V shed 0 bases and J shed 3 bases, with 8 bases lying between them.

J is TRBJ1-5 and V is TRBV7-9, with unresolved D. The CDR3 is 15 residues long. CDR1 SEHNR and CDR2 FQNEAQ come from the germline V gene (reference sequence). The V end lost 1 base, the J end lost 3 bases, and 10 bases lay between the germline ends. CDR3 region: CASSLGGSPNQPQHF. The CDR3 nucleotides read TGTGCCAGCAGCTTAGGAGGAAGTCCCAATCAGCCCCAGCATTTT.

The chain has TRBV4-1 and TRBJ1-2; 7 bases agree with TRBD1. The CDR3 is made up of 17 amino acids. Germline trimming cut 3 bases from V and 4 bases from J; bases unmatched to any gene: 14. Per the germline V gene, CDR1 is MGHRA and CDR2 is YSYEKL. CDR3 DNA: TGCGCCAGCAGCCATCCTATAATGAGGGGGCCCGGCTATGGCTACACCTTC. Translated, it gives CASSHPIMRGPGYGYTF.

This clone has more than one count but fewer than ten. The chain is built from TRBV6-5 and TRBJ2-7; a possible D gene is TRBD1 (6 bases). V was cut by 2 bases and J by 1 base, with 12 bases left in between. Germline lookup yields CDR1 MNHEY and CDR2 SVGAGI. The CDR3 totals 15 residues. CDR3 region: CASSYRRQESYEQYF. The DNA of the CDR3 is TGTGCCAGCAGTTACCGGCGACAGGAGTCCTACGAGCAGTACTTC.

The rearrangement links TRBV3-1 (or the pseudogene TRBV3-2) to TRBJ1-1, with 11 bases fitting TRBD1. After removal of 3 bases from V and 3 bases from J, the junction contained 6 bases not matched to a gene. Germline values: CDR1 LGHDT, CDR2 YNNKEL (reference sequence). The CDR3 is 16 residues long. Written as DNA, the CDR3 is TGTGCCAGCAGCCATGCCCCGGGACAGGGGGACACTGAAGCTTTCTTT. The encoded protein is CASSHAPGQGDTEAFF.

The chain recombines TRBV5-1 with TRBJ1-5; a possible D gene is TRBD1 (6 bases). Trimming removed 2 bases at V and 5 bases at J, with 11 bases between. In germline, CDR1 is SGHRS, CDR2 YFSETQ. The CDR3 length is 14 residues. The CDR3 DNA sequence: TGCGCCAGCAGCTTTTCAGGGGTCGATCAGCCCCAGCATTTT. Its translation is CASSFSGVDQPQHF.

V is TRBV4-1 and J is TRBJ2-7; tentative D call: TRBD1 (7 bases). Trimming removed 3 bases from V and 3 bases from J, with 24 bases in between. Germline CDR1 reads MGHRA; CDR2 reads YSYEKL. The CDR3 length is 18 residues. In nucleotides, the CDR3 is TGCGCCAGCAGCCATGCCCGGTCAGGGGGAGGCTCGAGCTACGAGCAGTACTTC. Protein sequence: CASSHARSGGGSSYEQYF.

The chain has TRBV29-1 and TRBJ1-2; 11 bases are a match to TRBD1. This CDR3 region has 14 residues. V lost 6 bases to trimming and J lost 5 bases; unmatched junction nucleotides: 8. The germline V gene encodes CDR1 SQVTM and CDR2 ANQGSEA. The CDR3 region is CSVEQDRGPYGYTF. The CDR3 nucleotides read TGCAGCGTCGAACAGGACAGGGGGCCTTATGGCTACACCTTC.

This clone was seen more than once but under ten times. V and J are TRBV15 and TRBJ2-2, with 9 bases identical to TRBD2. J lost 2 bases, V lost 5 bases, and 9 bases had no gene match. Germline V gene sequence: CDR1 LNHNV, CDR2 YYDKDF (reference sequence). The CDR3 is 17 residues long. The CDR3 DNA is TGTGCCACCAGCGTGACTAGCGGTCTACGAAACACCGGGGAGCTGTTTTTT. The encoded protein is CATSVTSGLRNTGELFF.

The chain joins TRBV28 to TRBJ2-7, with a weak D call TRBD1 (5 bases). Germline V gives CDR1 MDHEN, CDR2 SYDVKM. The CDR3 has 14 residues. V was pared by 3 bases and J by 3 bases, with 12 bases between. The CDR3 sequence: CASSLSDRDYEQYF. In DNA, the CDR3 is TGTGCCAGCAGTTTGTCCGACAGAGACTACGAGCAGTACTTC.

This rearrangement joins TRBV30 to TRBJ1-6; D unresolved. CDR1 is GTSNPN, CDR2 SVGIG, per germline (reference sequence). Trimming shortened V by 1 base and J by 8 bases, and 12 bases separated the two germline ends. This CDR3 comprises 14 residues. The CDR3 loop reads CAWSGGALDSPLHF. The CDR3 DNA sequence: TGTGCCTGGAGTGGCGGCGCCCTGGATTCACCCCTCCACTTT.

A few counts support this clone. V gene TRBV7-9 combines with J gene TRBJ1-2; 9 nucleotides align to TRBD1. CDR3 size: 14 residues. Germline CDR1 reads SEHNR; CDR2 reads FQNEAQ (reference sequence). V shed 5 bases and J 2 bases; nucleotides not matched to a gene: 3. CDR3 region: CASSEGTGNYGYTF. CDR3 nucleotides: TGTGCCAGCAGCGAGGGGACAGGGAACTATGGCTACACCTTC.

V usage is TRBV30 and J usage is TRBJ2-5, with a possible D match to TRBD2 (5 bases). This CDR3 region has 14 residues. The V end was cut by 1 base, the J end by 2 bases, with 11 bases between. CDR1 and CDR2 (germline): GTSNPN, SVGIG (reference sequence). CDR3 in amino acids: CAWSDGLYQETQYF. The CDR3 DNA follows: TGTGCCTGGAGTGATGGACTTTATCAAGAGACCCAGTACTTC. The entire variable domain, with the rest obtained from reference TRBV30 and TRBJ2-5, is as follows: SQTIHQWPATLVQPVGSPLSLECTVEGTSNPNLYWYRQAAGRGLQLLFYSVGIGQISSEVPQNLSASRPQDRQFILSSKKLLLSDSGFYLCAWSDGLYQETQYFGPGTRLLVL.

This clone was observed once. The rearrangement joins TRBV6-4 to TRBJ2-1; maybe TRBD2 (5 bases). This CDR3 has 17 residues. V dropped 1 base and J dropped 0 bases, with 13 bases sitting between them. Germline V lookup: CDR1 MRHNA, CDR2 SNTAGT. The CDR3 loop is CASSDLASGSSYNEQFF. CDR3 nucleotide sequence: TGTGCCAGCAGTGACTTGGCCAGCGGTAGCTCCTACAATGAGCAGTTCTTC.

The chain uses TRBV6-1 and TRBJ2-3, with 8 bases aligning to TRBD2. V shed 1 base and J 2 bases; nucleotides not matched to a gene: 8. The germline CDR1 and CDR2 sequences are MNHNS and SASEGT. CDR3 length: 17 amino acids. CDR3: CASSEGRLAGFTDTQYF. The CDR3 DNA follows: TGTGCCAGCAGTGAAGGTCGGCTAGCGGGTTTCACAGATACGCAGTATTTT.

The V call is TRBV28, the J call TRBJ2-3; D is ambiguous. The CDR3 runs to 15 residues. Germline V gene sequence: CDR1 MDHEN, CDR2 SYDVKM. V lost 3 bases to trimming and J lost 0 bases, with 10 bases between them. CDR3 DNA: TGTGCCAGCAGTTTTTACTCGATTAGCACAGATACGCAGTATTTT. As protein: CASSFYSISTDTQYF. Based on the CDR3 plus reference TRBV28 and TRBJ2-3, the full variable domain is DVKVTQSSRYLVKRTGEKVFLECVQDMDHENMFWYRQDPGLGLRLIYFSYDVKMKEKGDIPEGYSVSREKKERFSLILESASTNQTSMYLCASSFYSISTDTQYFGPGTRLTVL.

Ten or more counts support this clone. Here the CDR3 reads CASSQTRGTSGRGNEQFF. In DNA, the CDR3 is TGTGCCAGCAGCCAAACAAGGGGGACTAGCGGGAGAGGAAATGAGCAGTTCTTC. The chain joins TRBV3-1 (or the pseudogene TRBV3-2) to TRBJ2-1, with 14 bases aligning to TRBD2. Trimming at V came to 2 bases and at J to 7 bases, leaving 10 bases not matched to a gene. From germline, CDR1 is LGHDT and CDR2 YNNKEL (reference sequence). This CDR3 is 18 amino acids long.

The gene calls are TRBV7-3 and TRBJ1-6; 7 bases fit TRBD1. The CDR3 length is 14 residues. The junction had 7 bases not matched to a gene; V was cut back by 5 bases and J by 9 bases. CDR1 is SGHTA and CDR2 is FQGTGA in the germline V gene. CDR3 sequence (DNA): TGTGCCAGCAGCCTGACAGGGATTGGTTCACCCCTCCACTTT. This translates into CASSLTGIGSPLHF.

The chain carries TRBV14 and TRBJ1-1, with D uncertain. V lost 1 base and J 6 bases, leaving 9 bases between the germline ends. Per the germline V gene, CDR1 is SGHDN and CDR2 is FVKESK. This CDR3 contains 13 residues. The CDR3 region has the DNA TGTGCCAGCAGCCAAGCGGGTCGGCCTGAAGCTTTCTTT. It yields the protein CASSQAGRPEAFF.

V is TRBV25-1 and J is TRBJ1-4; D is possibly TRBD1 (6 bases). The germline gives CDR1 MGHDK, CDR2 SYGVNS. V lost 6 bases to trimming and J lost 4 bases, with 18 bases between them. This CDR3 spans 16 amino acids. The CDR3 is CASRGEPTGFNEKLFF. For the CDR3, the DNA is TGTGCCAGCAGGGGGGAACCGACAGGCTTTAATGAAAAACTGTTTTTT.

The chain is built from TRBV7-9 and TRBJ2-4, with D possibly being TRBD2 (5 bases). This CDR3 has 14 amino acids. CDR1 and CDR2 from the germline V gene are SEHNR and FQNEAQ (reference sequence). V was shortened by 1 base and J by 1 base, with 5 bases between the two germline ends. CDR3 coding DNA: TGTGCCAGCAGCTTAGGAGGGGCCAAAAACATTCAGTACTTC. It is translated as CASSLGGAKNIQYF.

The chain recombines TRBV15 with TRBJ2-1; TRBD2 agrees at 12 bases. CDR3 length equals 16 residues. Trimming at V came to 1 base and at J to 7 bases, leaving 5 bases not matched to a gene. Germline V gene sequence: CDR1 LNHNV, CDR2 YYDKDF (reference sequence). The CDR3 sequence is CATSRARLAGENEQFF. The CDR3 region has the DNA TGTGCCACCAGCAGAGCCAGACTAGCGGGAGAAAATGAGCAGTTCTTC.